This T cell receptor beta chain was obtained from a study of T-cell reconstitution after alpha-beta-depleted transplantation in children. Preparation of the TCRbeta library used unique molecular identifiers. Each CDR3 protein is one row after TCRdb ran MiXCR on the PCR reads. The sample includes 200,000 to 300,000 distinct CDR3 sequences, roughly 25% of them seen just once. This clonotype was seen ten or more times. Germline CDR1 reads ENHRY; CDR2 reads SYGVKD. The CDR3 is made up of 14 amino acids. V gave up 0 bases and J gave up 1 base, with 6 bases separating them. This specimen was PBMCs, mostly from graft donor cells, taken 360 days after TCRalphabeta/CD19-depleted stem cell transplant. The TCR sequence derives from a female patient between 2 and 15 years old who had a stem cell transplant for congenital amegakaryocytic thrombocytopenia, so the T cells may come from the graft donor. The chain combines TRBV10-3 with TRBJ1-1; the D is unclear. CDR3 coding DNA: TGTGCCATCAGTGAGTCGACTCGGAACACTGAAGCTTTCTTT. Protein product: CAISESTRNTEAFF.